This is a list of T cell receptor beta chains from one sample in a study of blood T cell repertoires in COVID-19. Measured with immunoSEQ multiplex PCR; TCRdb has only the in-frame clones, and not every one. This sample has more than 15,000 clones, with around 87% found just once. The sequenced material came from peripheral blood. These receptors all stem from a human donor in a cohort sampled during active COVID-19. Both conserved end residues are part of each CDR3. D genes are given only for firm matches. Only part of the rows carry a size: once, few, many, or a class if the clone is expanded.

TRBJ1-2 . TRBD1 TRBV9 CASSTRTGRRSYTF TGTGCCAGCAGCACCCGGACAGGGAGGAGAAGCTACACCTTC
TRBJ1-4 . . TRBV27 CASSKNPPGGEMINEKLFF TGTGCCAGCAGTAAAAATCCCCCGGGGGGCGAGATGATTAATGAAAAACTGTTTTTT
TRBJ2-1 . . TRBV7-2 CASSFEWASYNEQFF TGTGCCAGCAGCTTTGAGTGGGCCTCCTACAATGAGCAGTTCTTC
TRBJ1-5 . . TRBV24-1 CATKARPLGNQPQHF TGTGCCACCAAAGCACGCCCGCTCGGCAATCAGCCCCAGCATTTT
TRBJ2-7 . TRBD2 TRBV2 CASASGRGEYF TGTGCCAGCGCTAGCGGGAGGGGAGAGTACTTC
TRBJ1-5 . . TRBV5-8 CASSLWGQHQPQHF TGTGCCAGCAGCTTGTGGGGCCAGCATCAGCCCCAGCATTTT
TRBJ2-5 . . TRBV7-9 CASSLDGGAETQYF TGTGCCAGCAGCTTAGACGGCGGGGCGGAGACCCAGTACTTC
TRBJ1-3 . . TRBV9 CASSGGLSGNTIYF TGTGCCAGCAGCGGAGGATTGTCTGGAAACACCATATATTTT
TRBJ2-7 . TRBD1 TRBV19 CASGTVREQYF TGTGCCAGCGGGACAGTTCGGGAGCAGTACTTC
TRBJ1-5 . TRBD1 TRBV19 CASNPDRGDYQPQHF TGTGCCAGTAACCCAGACAGGGGAGATTATCAGCCCCAGCATTTT
TRBJ1-5 few . TRBV27 CASSSTGLINQPQHF TGTGCCAGCAGTTCAACAGGGTTGATCAATCAGCCCCAGCATTTT
TRBJ2-7 . . TRBV30 CAWSPHSGLVYEQYF TGTGCCTGGAGTCCCCATAGTGGGCTGGTTTACGAGCAGTACTTC
TRBJ2-7 . TRBD2 TRBV18 CASSPDWASGRDYEQYF TGTGCCAGCTCACCAGATTGGGCTAGCGGGAGGGATTACGAGCAGTACTTC
TRBJ2-1 . TRBD2 TRBV11-3 CASGTGGPYNEQFF TGTGCCAGCGGGACGGGAGGGCCCTACAATGAGCAGTTCTTC
TRBJ1-5 . . TRBV10-3 CAISDTGSNQPQHF TGTGCCATCAGTGACACAGGTAGCAATCAGCCCCAGCATTTT
TRBJ1-3 . . TRBV11-2 CASSSLRGRSGNTIYF TGTGCCAGCAGTTCGCTGAGAGGGCGCTCTGGAAACACCATATATTTT
TRBJ2-7 . TRBD1 TRBV27 CASSLVVGTASPYEQYF TGTGCCAGCAGTTTGGTAGTAGGGACAGCCAGTCCCTACGAGCAGTACTTC
TRBJ1-2 once . TRBV2 CASTERGYGYTF TGTGCCAGCACCGAAAGGGGGTATGGCTACACCTTC
TRBJ1-1 . TRBD1 TRBV19 CASTRGPTEAFF TGTGCCAGTACAAGGGGGCCCACTGAAGCTTTCTTT
TRBJ2-3 . TRBD2 TRBV3-1/TRBV3-2 CASSQAPVLAATDTQYF TGTGCCAGCAGCCAAGCTCCAGTCCTAGCGGCGACAGATACGCAGTATTTT